The 29 T cell receptor beta chains given below trace back to one sample, sequenced in a study of cytomegalovirus exposure and HLA in healthy donors. Clones were read by immunoSEQ multiplex PCR, and TCRdb kept only the in-frame ones, dropping some. In the table there are 250,000 to 300,000 clones, 90% of which are singletons. The sample consisted of PBMCs. These TCRs come from a woman under 30 in good health and CMV-seronegative.

The chain has TRBV6-1 and TRBJ2-3; a possible D gene is TRBD2 (6 bases). The CDR3 is 14 amino acids. Trimming removed 4 bases from V and 0 bases from J, with 8 bases in between. Per germline, CDR1 MNHNS and CDR2 SASEGT. The CDR3 loop is CASSGGESTDTQYF. In nucleotides, the CDR3 is TGTGCCAGCAGTGGGGGGGAGAGCACAGATACGCAGTATTTT.

This rearrangement joins TRBV6-1 to TRBJ2-2; D perhaps matches TRBD2 (6 bases). The CDR3 length is 16 residues. V lost 1 base and J lost 1, with 10 bases in between. CDR1 MNHNS and CDR2 SASEGT come from the germline V gene. The CDR3: CASSEVGRENTGELFF. DNA for the CDR3: TGTGCCAGCAGTGAAGTGGGGCGGGAGAACACCGGGGAGCTGTTTTTT.

The chain links TRBV4-3 to TRBJ1-1; D gene unclear. Germline CDR1 is LGHNA and CDR2 is YSLEER. The CDR3 is made up of 14 amino acids. With 4 bases removed from V and 2 bases from J, the gap between germline ends came to 11 bases. The CDR3 sequence: CASSLGRENTEAFF. The CDR3 DNA reads as TGCGCCAGCAGCCTCGGGCGGGAAAACACTGAAGCTTTCTTT.

The genes are TRBV11-3 and TRBJ2-3; a possible D gene is TRBD2 (6 bases). The CDR3 extends over 15 amino acids. Per the germline V gene, CDR1 is SGHNT and CDR2 is YENEEA. V was clipped by 3 bases and J by 2 bases, with 12 bases between them. The CDR3 region is CASSLAGLHTDTQYF. As DNA, the CDR3 is TGTGCCAGCAGCTTGGCGGGGCTCCACACAGATACGCAGTATTTT.

J is TRBJ1-2 and V is TRBV10-1; a possible D gene is TRBD1 (5 bases). Trimming shortened V by 4 bases and J by 3 bases, and 9 bases separated the two germline ends. Germline V gene data show CDR1 as WNHNN and CDR2 as SYGVQD (reference sequence). The CDR3 runs to 13 residues. CDR3 sequence: CASSAVRDYGYTF. Written as DNA, the CDR3 is TGCGCCAGCAGTGCGGTCAGGGACTATGGCTACACCTTC.

The CDR3: CASSRGSTIYF. The DNA of the CDR3 is TGTGCCAGCTCCCGGGGGTCCACCATATATTTT. The chain combines TRBV25-1 with TRBJ1-3; maybe TRBD1 (5 bases). This CDR3 has 11 amino acids. CDR1 is MGHDK and CDR2 is SYGVNS in the germline V gene. V was shortened by 8 bases and J by 9 bases, with 11 bases between the two germline ends.

CDR3 nucleotide sequence: TGTGCCAGCAGCGTGGGGGGGACTAGTTCTTACGAGCAGTACTTC. Translated, it gives CASSVGGTSSYEQYF. The chain uses TRBV9 and TRBJ2-7, with 8 bases aligning to TRBD2. Unmatched junction bases numbered 8, after V lost 2 bases and J lost 4 bases. Germline V CDR1 and CDR2: SGDLS, YYNGEE. This CDR3 has 15 amino acids.

The genes are TRBV19 and TRBJ1-5; 7 bases are shared with TRBD1. Germline values: CDR1 LNHDA, CDR2 SQIVND (reference sequence). V trimming: 6 bases; J trimming: 0 bases; junction bases outside the gene matches: 5. The CDR3 length is 15 residues. CDR3 residues: CASSSGTASNQPQHF. CDR3 nucleotide sequence: TGTGCCAGTAGCTCCGGGACAGCTAGCAATCAGCCCCAGCATTTT.

The V gene is TRBV29-1, the J gene TRBJ2-5, with a weak D call TRBD2 (7 bases). The CDR3 totals 18 residues. Germline V lookup: CDR1 SQVTM, CDR2 ANQGSEA. V lost 3 bases to trimming and J lost 0 bases, with 23 bases between them. The CDR3 region is CSVDRGAMSQAHQETQYF. CDR3 DNA: TGCAGCGTTGACCGGGGGGCTATGAGTCAGGCCCACCAAGAGACCCAGTACTTC. Full variable domain (outside the CDR3, taken from reference TRBV29-1 and TRBJ2-5): SAVISQKPSRDICQRGTSLTIQCQVDSQVTMMFWYRQQPGQSLTLIATANQGSEATYESGFVIDKFPISRPNLTFSTLTVSNMSPEDSSIYLCSVDRGAMSQAHQETQYFGPGTRLLVL.

V gene TRBV11-3 combines with J gene TRBJ2-5; 7 bases fit TRBD1. The V and J ends lost 5 bases and 5 bases, in that order; junction bases with no gene match: 11. Germline values: CDR1 SGHNT, CDR2 YENEEA. This CDR3 region has 15 residues. The CDR3 region is CASSPGEGAVETQYF. CDR3 bases: TGTGCCAGCAGCCCAGGAGAGGGGGCCGTGGAGACCCAGTACTTC.

The V call is TRBV9, the J call TRBJ1-1, with a weak D call TRBD1 (5 bases). V was trimmed by 0 bases and J by 3 bases, leaving 12 bases between them. CDR3 length: 15 amino acids. Germline V gives CDR1 SGDLS, CDR2 YYNGEE. Here the CDR3 reads CASSVGPTGDTEAFF. Here the CDR3 DNA reads TGTGCCAGCAGCGTAGGTCCGACGGGGGACACTGAAGCTTTCTTT. The whole variable domain, filled in from reference TRBV9 and TRBJ1-1, reads DSGVTQTPKHLITATGQRVTLRCSPRSGDLSVYWYQQSLDQGLQFLIQYYNGEERAKGNILERFSAQQFPDLHSELNLSSLELGDSALYFCASSVGPTGDTEAFFGQGTRLTVV.

The CDR3 sequence: CASSVGTSGNNEQFF. The CDR3 nucleotides are TGTGCCAGCAGCGTCGGGACTAGCGGTAACAATGAGCAGTTCTTC. The chain joins TRBV2 to TRBJ2-1; 11 nucleotides agree with TRBD2. This CDR3 is built from 15 residues. Germline values: CDR1 SNHLY, CDR2 FYNNEI. V shed 6 bases and J 5 bases; nucleotides not matched to a gene: 6.

This chain links TRBV6-5 with TRBJ2-1; TRBD2 aligns across 7 bases. The CDR3 has 14 amino acids. Germline assignment: CDR1 MNHEY and CDR2 SVGAGI. Losses at the gene ends were 2 bases for V and 7 bases for J; bases not matched to a gene: 5. This CDR3 is CASSYMVGGNEQFF. DNA for the CDR3: TGTGCCAGCAGTTACATGGTGGGAGGGAATGAGCAGTTCTTC.

This clone was counted between two and nine times. The chain combines TRBV2 with TRBJ2-2, with a tentative D call TRBD1 (6 bases). Per germline, CDR1 SNHLY and CDR2 FYNNEI. Trimming stripped 7 bases from V and 1 base from J, with 10 bases between. The CDR3 runs to 14 residues. The CDR3 region is CASIWTENTGELFF. CDR3 DNA: TGTGCCAGCATTTGGACAGAGAACACCGGGGAGCTGTTTTTT.

In its sample, this clone was seen once. The V gene is TRBV7-2, the J gene TRBJ2-7; 9 bases match TRBD1. The CDR3 has 15 residues. The germline CDR1 and CDR2 sequences are SGHTA and FQGNSA. Losses at the gene ends were 1 base for V and 2 bases for J; bases not matched to a gene: 3. CDR3 protein: CASSLGDRVTYEQYF. CDR3 sequence (DNA): TGTGCCAGCAGCTTAGGGGACAGGGTGACCTACGAGCAGTACTTC.

The chain couples TRBV4-2 to TRBJ2-2, with TRBD2 matching over 8 bases. CDR1 and CDR2 (germline): LGHNA, YNFKEQ. The CDR3 is 15 residues long. Trimming removed 5 bases from V and 7 bases from J; junction bases left unmatched: 9. This chain's CDR3 is CASSAGGGYNGELFF. The CDR3 DNA reads TGTGCCAGCAGCGCCGGGGGGGGCTATAACGGGGAGCTGTTTTTT.

The chain recombines TRBV7-3 with TRBJ2-1, with TRBD2 matching 14 bases. With 5 bases clipped from V and 6 bases from J, the junction kept 9 bases outside the gene matches. The CDR3 has 17 amino acids. CDR1 and CDR2 from the germline V gene are SGHTA and FQGTGA. CDR3 sequence reads: CASSRWEGLAGANEQFF. The CDR3 DNA reads as TGTGCCAGCAGCCGCTGGGAGGGACTAGCGGGGGCCAATGAGCAGTTCTTC.

This sequence joins TRBV7-2 and TRBJ1-2; TRBD1 is a possible D gene (6 bases). The CDR3 length is 14 residues. The V end lost 4 bases, the J end lost 4 bases, and 13 bases lay between the germline ends. Germline CDR1 SGHTA, CDR2 FQGNSA. The CDR3 protein is CASSWTAEPYGYTF. The CDR3 coding sequence is TGTGCCAGCAGCTGGACAGCCGAACCCTATGGCTACACCTTC. Supplemented by reference TRBV7-2 and TRBJ1-2, the full variable domain reads GAGVSQSPSNKVTEKGKDVELRCDPISGHTALYWYRQSLGQGLEFLIYFQGNSAPDKSGLPSDRFSAERTGGSVSTLTIQRTQQEDSAVYLCASSWTAEPYGYTFGSGTRLTVV.

The chain employs TRBV7-7 and TRBJ1-6; D remains unclear. The V gene's germline CDR1 is SSHAT and CDR2 FNYEAQ (reference sequence). V was trimmed by 1 base and J by 3 bases, leaving 4 bases between them. This CDR3 region has 14 residues. The CDR3 region is CASSLDSYNSPLHF. CDR3 DNA sequence: TGTGCCAGCAGCTTAGACAGCTATAATTCACCCCTCCACTTT.

This chain connects TRBV7-3 to TRBJ2-1; 7 bases match TRBD1. After removal of 4 bases from V and 2 bases from J, the junction contained 5 bases not matched to a gene. The CDR3 is made up of 15 amino acids. Germline CDR1 and CDR2: SGHTA and FQGTGA. CDR3 loop: CASSYMGTAYNEQFF. The CDR3 DNA follows: TGTGCCAGCAGCTATATGGGGACAGCCTACAATGAGCAGTTCTTC.

This chain uses TRBV5-6 with TRBJ2-1; tentative D call: TRBD1 (6 bases). V was shortened by 0 bases and J by 8 bases, with 12 bases between the two germline ends. Germline assignment: CDR1 SGHDT and CDR2 YYEEEE. The CDR3 consists of 14 residues. CDR3 nucleotides: TGTGCCAGCAGCTTGGTGCAGGGGCAGCATGAGCAGTTCTTC. It yields the protein CASSLVQGQHEQFF.

The rearrangement uses TRBV6-5 and TRBJ2-3; perhaps TRBD1 as D (6 bases). Between the trimmed V and J ends, which lost 10 bases and 5 bases, there was a span of 19 bases. This CDR3 comprises 14 residues. Germline lookup yields CDR1 MNHEY and CDR2 SVGAGI. Here the CDR3 DNA reads TGTGCCATTGCACAGGGACAAAACGGAGATACGCAGTATTTT. Residues: CAIAQGQNGDTQYF.

V gene TRBV5-8 combines with J gene TRBJ1-4, with D possibly matching TRBD1 (5 bases). The CDR3 spans 15 residues. Germline assignment: CDR1 SGHTS and CDR2 YDEGEE. Trimming pared 4 bases from V and 0 bases from J, leaving 10 bases between. CDR3 residues: CASSPTGATNEKLFF. CDR3 DNA: TGTGCCAGCAGCCCTACAGGCGCAACTAATGAAAAACTGTTTTTT.

This clone was picked up one time. The chain has TRBV7-6 and TRBJ2-2; TRBD2 aligns across 11 bases. The CDR3 sequence is 16 residues long. Per the germline V gene, CDR1 is SGHVS and CDR2 is FNYEAQ. V lost 3 bases, J lost 2 bases, and 2 bases stayed unmatched. Written as DNA, the CDR3 is TGTGCCAGCAGCTTTAGCGGGGGGGCTAACACCGGGGAGCTGTTTTTT. Translated: CASSFSGGANTGELFF. The full variable domain, completed using reference TRBV7-6 and TRBJ2-2, is GAGVSQSPRYKVTKRGQDVALRCDPISGHVSLYWYRQALGQGPEFLTYFNYEAQQDKSGLPNDRFSAERPEGSISTLTIQRTEQRDSAMYRCASSFSGGANTGELFFGEGSRLTVL.

The chain recombines TRBV6-1 with TRBJ2-1, with TRBD1 as a possible D gene (7 bases). V lost 1 base and J 9 bases, leaving 16 bases between the germline ends. From germline, CDR1 is MNHNS and CDR2 SASEGT. This CDR3 is built from 15 residues. CDR3 sequence: CASSEEAGGSAEQFF. In DNA form, the CDR3 reads TGTGCCAGCAGTGAAGAGGCAGGGGGGTCGGCTGAGCAGTTCTTC.

This clone occurred a few times. The genes are TRBV7-9 and TRBJ1-6, with D hard to call. From germline, CDR1 is SEHNR and CDR2 FQNEAQ (reference sequence). This CDR3 has 12 residues. The ends were cut back, 5 bases at V and 7 bases at J, with 6 bases in the middle. The CDR3 DNA is TGTGCCAGCAGCAGCGGGAATTCACCCCTCCACTTT. Protein sequence: CASSSGNSPLHF.

V usage is TRBV19 and J usage is TRBJ2-1; maybe TRBD1 (6 bases). Germline V gene lookup returns CDR1 LNHDA and CDR2 SQIVND (reference sequence). The CDR3 has 12 amino acids. V was pared by 4 bases and J by 10 bases, with 11 bases between. The CDR3 sequence is CASSSFTGEQFF. In nucleotides, the CDR3 is TGTGCCAGTAGTAGCTTTACAGGGGAGCAGTTCTTC.

The J gene is TRBJ2-1, the V gene TRBV30; TRBD1 matches at 8 bases. The CDR3 is 15 residues long. J gave up 4 bases and V 5 bases, and 10 bases lay outside the gene matches. The V gene's germline CDR1 is GTSNPN and CDR2 SVGIG (reference sequence). The CDR3 DNA reads as TGTGCCTGGGTGCCTCAGGGGGCGCGATACAATGAGCAGTTCTTC. This codes for CAWVPQGARYNEQFF.

The V and J genes are TRBV7-9 and TRBJ1-1, with a tentative D call TRBD1 (6 bases). Germline V gene lookup returns CDR1 SEHNR and CDR2 FQNEAQ (reference sequence). Trimming removed 2 bases at V and 3 bases at J, with 13 bases between. This CDR3 has 15 amino acids. CDR3 protein: CASSLSTGLDTEAFF. The CDR3 nucleotides are TGTGCCAGCAGCTTATCCACAGGGTTGGACACTGAAGCTTTCTTT.